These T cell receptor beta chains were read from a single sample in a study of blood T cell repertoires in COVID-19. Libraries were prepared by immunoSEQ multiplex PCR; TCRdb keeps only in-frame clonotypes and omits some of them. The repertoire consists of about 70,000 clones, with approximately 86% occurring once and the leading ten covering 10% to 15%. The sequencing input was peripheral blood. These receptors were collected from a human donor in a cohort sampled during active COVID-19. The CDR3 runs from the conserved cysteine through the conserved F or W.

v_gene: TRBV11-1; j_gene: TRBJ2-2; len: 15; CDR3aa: CASSSYTGYTGELFF
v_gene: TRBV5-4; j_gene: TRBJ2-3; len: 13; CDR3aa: CASSFYSTDTQYF
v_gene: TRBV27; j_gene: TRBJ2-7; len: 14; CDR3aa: CASSRTGRGFEQYF
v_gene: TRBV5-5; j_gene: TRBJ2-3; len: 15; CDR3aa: CASSRIDRVTDTQYF
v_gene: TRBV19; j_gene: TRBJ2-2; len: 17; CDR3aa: CASSLGRSGANTGELFF
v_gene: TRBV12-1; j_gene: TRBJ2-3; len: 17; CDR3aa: CASSSIGVRPSLDTQYF
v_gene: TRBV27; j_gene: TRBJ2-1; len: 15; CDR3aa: CASSFDRGSYNEQFF
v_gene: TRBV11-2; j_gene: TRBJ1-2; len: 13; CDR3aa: CASSLVSSYGYTF
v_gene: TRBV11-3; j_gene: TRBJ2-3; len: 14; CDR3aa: CASSSGWNTDTQYF
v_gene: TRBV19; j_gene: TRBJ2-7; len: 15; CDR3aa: CASSIDLPPRGEQYF
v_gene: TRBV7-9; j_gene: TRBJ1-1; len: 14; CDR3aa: CASSPSLGRTEAFF
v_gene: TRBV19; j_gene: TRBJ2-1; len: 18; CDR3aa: CASRNRGELAGKYNEQFF
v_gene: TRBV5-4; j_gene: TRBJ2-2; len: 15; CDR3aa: CASTLTGKNTGELFF
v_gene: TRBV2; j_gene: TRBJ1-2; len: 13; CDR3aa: CASTERYNYGYTF
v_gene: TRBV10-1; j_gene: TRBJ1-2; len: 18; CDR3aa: CASSESGGRGTLGYGYTF
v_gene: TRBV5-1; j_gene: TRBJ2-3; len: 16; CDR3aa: CASSLRGQSSTDTQYF
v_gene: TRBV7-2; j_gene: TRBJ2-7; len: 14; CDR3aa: CASSLNPGAYEQYF
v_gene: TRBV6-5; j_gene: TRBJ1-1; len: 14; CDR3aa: CASSYDRKNTEAFF
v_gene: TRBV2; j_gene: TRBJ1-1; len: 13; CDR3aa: CASNEEGGTEAFF
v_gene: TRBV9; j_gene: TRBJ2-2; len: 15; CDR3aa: CASSATSDVAGELFF
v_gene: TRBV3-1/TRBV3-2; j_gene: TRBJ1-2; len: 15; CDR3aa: CASSQGREISYGYTF
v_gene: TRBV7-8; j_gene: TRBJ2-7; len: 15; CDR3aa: CASSQGQGPPYEQYF
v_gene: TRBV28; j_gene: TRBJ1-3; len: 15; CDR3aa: CASSEQGISGNTIYF
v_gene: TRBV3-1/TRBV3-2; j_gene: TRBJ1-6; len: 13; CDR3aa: CASSPSRDSPLHF
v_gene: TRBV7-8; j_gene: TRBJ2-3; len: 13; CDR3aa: CASSRMREDTQYF
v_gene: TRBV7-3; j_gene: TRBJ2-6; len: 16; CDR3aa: CASSLSGDSGANVLTF
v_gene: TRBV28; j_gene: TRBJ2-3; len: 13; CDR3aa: CASGGEGTDTQYF
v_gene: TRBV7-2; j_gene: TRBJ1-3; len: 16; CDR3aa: CASSHKIFGPGNTIYF
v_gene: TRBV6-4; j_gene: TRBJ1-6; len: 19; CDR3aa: CASSDQGLSEASYNSPLHF
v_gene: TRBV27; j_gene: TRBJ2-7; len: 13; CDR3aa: CASSPQGFYEQYF